This TCR beta chain originates from a study of T cell responses to AZD1222 COVID-19 vaccine. Germline V gene sequence: CDR1 MNHEY, CDR2 SVGAGI. The V end lost 6 bases, the J end lost 4 bases, and 12 bases lay between the germline ends. This CDR3 region has 13 residues. The table came from immunoSEQ multiplex PCR; TCRdb's copy has only in-frame clones and leaves some out. The repertoire includes 140,000 to 150,000 clones, more than 85% of them detected once, and less than 4.5% sits in the top ten. The input for sequencing was peripheral blood, taken on day 0 of AZD1222 vaccination. The TCR comes from an adult in good health. The chain uses TRBV6-5 and TRBJ1-1; tentatively, D is TRBD1 (5 bases). CDR3 in amino acids: CASRLGVGTEAFF. The CDR3 nucleotides read TGTGCCAGCAGGCTGGGGGTCGGCACTGAAGCTTTCTTT.